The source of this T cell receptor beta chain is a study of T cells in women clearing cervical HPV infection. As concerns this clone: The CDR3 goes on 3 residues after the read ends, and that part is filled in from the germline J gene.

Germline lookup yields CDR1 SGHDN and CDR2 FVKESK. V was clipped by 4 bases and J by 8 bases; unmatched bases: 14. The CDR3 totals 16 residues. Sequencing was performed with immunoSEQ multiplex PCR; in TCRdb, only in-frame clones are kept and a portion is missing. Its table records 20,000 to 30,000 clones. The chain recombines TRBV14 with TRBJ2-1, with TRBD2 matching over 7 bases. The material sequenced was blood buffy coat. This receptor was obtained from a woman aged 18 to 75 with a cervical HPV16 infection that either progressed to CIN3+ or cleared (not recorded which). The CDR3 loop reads CASSPDRGRARDEQFF. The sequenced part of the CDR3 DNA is TGTGCCAGCAGCCCGGATCGGGGGAGGGCCCGGGATGAG.